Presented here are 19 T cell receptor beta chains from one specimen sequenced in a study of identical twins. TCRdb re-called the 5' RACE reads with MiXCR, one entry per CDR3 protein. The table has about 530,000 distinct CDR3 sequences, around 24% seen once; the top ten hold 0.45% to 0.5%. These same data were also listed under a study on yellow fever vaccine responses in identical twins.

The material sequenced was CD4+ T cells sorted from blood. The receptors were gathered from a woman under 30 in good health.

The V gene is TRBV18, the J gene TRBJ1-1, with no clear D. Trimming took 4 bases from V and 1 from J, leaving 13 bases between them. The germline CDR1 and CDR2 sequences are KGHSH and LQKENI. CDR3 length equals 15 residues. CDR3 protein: CASSLGSSGNTEAFF. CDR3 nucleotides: TGTGCCAGCTCACTAGGGAGCAGTGGGAACACTGAAGCTTTCTTT.

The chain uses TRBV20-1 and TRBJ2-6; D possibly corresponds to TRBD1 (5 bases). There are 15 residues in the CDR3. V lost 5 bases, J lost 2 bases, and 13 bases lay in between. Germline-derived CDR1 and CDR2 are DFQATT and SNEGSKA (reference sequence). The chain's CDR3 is CSAHTPRAGANVLTF. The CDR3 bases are TGCAGTGCTCATACCCCCAGGGCTGGGGCCAACGTCCTGACTTTC.

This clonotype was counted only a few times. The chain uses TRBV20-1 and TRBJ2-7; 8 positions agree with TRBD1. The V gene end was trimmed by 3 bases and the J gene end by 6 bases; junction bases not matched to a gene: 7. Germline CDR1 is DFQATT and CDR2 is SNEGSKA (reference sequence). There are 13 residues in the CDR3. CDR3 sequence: CSARLQGDGEQYF. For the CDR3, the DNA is TGCAGTGCTAGGCTACAGGGGGACGGCGAGCAGTACTTC.

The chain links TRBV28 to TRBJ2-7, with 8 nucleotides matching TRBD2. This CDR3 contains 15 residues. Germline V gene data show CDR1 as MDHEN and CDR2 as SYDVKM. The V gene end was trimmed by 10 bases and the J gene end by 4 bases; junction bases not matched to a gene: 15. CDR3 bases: TGTGCCACCACTACGGGAGGGCGGCTGCGATACGAGCAGTACTTC. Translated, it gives CATTTGGRLRYEQYF.

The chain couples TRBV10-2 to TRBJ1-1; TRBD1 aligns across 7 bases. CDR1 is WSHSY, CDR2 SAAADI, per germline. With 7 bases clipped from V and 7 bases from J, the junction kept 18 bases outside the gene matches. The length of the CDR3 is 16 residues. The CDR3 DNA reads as TGCGCCAGCAACCCGGTTCAAAGACAGGGCGGAGGTGAAGCTTTCTTT. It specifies CASNPVQRQGGGEAFF.

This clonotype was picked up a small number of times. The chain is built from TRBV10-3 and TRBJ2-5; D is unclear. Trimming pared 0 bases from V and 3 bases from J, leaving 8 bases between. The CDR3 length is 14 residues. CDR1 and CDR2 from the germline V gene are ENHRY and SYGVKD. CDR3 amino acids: CAISESSVEETQYF. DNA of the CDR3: TGTGCCATCAGTGAGTCGAGTGTCGAAGAGACCCAGTACTTC.

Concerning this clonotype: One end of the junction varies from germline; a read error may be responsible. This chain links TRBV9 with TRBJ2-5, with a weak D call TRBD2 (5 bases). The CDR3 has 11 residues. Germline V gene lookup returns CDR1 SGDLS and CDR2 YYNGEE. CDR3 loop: CASSVGEIQYF. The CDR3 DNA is TGTGCCAGCAGCGTAGGGGAGATCCAGTACTTC.

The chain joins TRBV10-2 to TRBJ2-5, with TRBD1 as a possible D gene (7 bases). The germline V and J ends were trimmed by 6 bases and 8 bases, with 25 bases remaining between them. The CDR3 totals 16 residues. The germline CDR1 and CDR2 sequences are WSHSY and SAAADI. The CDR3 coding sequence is TGCGCCAGCAGGGGTCTAGGGGGCGGGACCCCAAGTACCCAGTACTTC. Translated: CASRGLGGGTPSTQYF.

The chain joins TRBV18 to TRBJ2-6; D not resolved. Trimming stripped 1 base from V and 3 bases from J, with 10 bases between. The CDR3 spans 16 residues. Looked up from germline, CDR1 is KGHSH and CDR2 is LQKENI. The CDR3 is CASSPLGSGGANVLTF. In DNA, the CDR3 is TGTGCCAGCTCACCACTGGGTAGTGGTGGGGCCAACGTCCTGACTTTC.

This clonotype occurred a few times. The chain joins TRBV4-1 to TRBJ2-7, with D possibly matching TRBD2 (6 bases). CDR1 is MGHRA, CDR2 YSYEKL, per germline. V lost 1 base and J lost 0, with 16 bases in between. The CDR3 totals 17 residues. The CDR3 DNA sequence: TGCGCCAGCAGCCAAGTTGGGGTAGCGGAGAGCTCCTACGAGCAGTACTTC. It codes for CASSQVGVAESSYEQYF.

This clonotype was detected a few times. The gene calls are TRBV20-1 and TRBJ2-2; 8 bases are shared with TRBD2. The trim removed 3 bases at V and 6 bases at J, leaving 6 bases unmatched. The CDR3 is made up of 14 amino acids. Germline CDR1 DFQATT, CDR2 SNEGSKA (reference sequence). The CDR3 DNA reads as TGCAGTGCTAGTTTTAGCGGGATGTCCGGGGAGCTGTTTTTT. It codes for CSASFSGMSGELFF.

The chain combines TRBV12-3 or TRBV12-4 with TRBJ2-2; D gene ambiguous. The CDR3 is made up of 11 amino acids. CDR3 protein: CVTSNTGELFF. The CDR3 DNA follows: TGTGTTACTTCGAACACCGGGGAGCTGTTTTTT.

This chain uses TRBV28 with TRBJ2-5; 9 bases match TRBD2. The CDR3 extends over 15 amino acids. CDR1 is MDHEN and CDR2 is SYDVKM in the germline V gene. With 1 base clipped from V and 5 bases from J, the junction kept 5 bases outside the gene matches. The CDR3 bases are TGTGCCAGCAGTTTATTCCTAGCGGGAAGTGAGACCCAGTACTTC. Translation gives CASSLFLAGSETQYF.

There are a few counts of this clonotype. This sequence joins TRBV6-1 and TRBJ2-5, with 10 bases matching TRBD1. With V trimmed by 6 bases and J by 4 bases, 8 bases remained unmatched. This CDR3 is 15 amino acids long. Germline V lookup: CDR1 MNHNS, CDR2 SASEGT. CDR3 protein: CASRPATGGRETQYF. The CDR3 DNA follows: TGTGCCAGCAGGCCCGCGACAGGGGGCCGAGAGACCCAGTACTTC.

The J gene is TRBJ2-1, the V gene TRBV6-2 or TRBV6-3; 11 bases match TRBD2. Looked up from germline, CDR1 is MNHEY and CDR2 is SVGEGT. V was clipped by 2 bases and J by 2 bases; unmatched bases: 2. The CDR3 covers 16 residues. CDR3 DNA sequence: TGTGCCAGCAGTTACATAGCGGGGGGGCCCTACAATGAGCAGTTCTTC. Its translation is CASSYIAGGPYNEQFF.

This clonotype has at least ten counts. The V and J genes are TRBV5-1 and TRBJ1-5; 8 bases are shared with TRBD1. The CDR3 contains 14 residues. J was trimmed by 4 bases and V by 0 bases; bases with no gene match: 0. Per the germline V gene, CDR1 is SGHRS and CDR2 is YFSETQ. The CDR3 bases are TGCGCCAGCAGCTTGGGGACAGGGAATCAGCCCCAGCATTTT. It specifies CASSLGTGNQPQHF.

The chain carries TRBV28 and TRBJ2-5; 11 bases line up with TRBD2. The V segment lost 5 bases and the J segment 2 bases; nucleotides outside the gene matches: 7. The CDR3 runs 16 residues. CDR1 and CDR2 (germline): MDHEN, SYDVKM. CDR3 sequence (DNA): TGTGCCAGCAGTGGAGGAGTAGCGGGGGGGCAAGAGACCCAGTACTTC. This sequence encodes CASSGGVAGGQETQYF. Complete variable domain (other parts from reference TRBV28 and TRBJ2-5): DVKVTQSSRYLVKRTGEKVFLECVQDMDHENMFWYRQDPGLGLRLIYFSYDVKMKEKGDIPEGYSVSREKKERFSLILESASTNQTSMYLCASSGGVAGGQETQYFGPGTRLLVL.

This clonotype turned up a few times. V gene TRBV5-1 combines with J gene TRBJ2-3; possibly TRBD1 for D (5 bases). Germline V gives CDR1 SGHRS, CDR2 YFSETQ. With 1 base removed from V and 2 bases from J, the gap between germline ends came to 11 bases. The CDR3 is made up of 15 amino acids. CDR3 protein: CASSLLTANTDTQYF. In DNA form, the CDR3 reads TGCGCCAGCAGCTTGTTGACAGCAAACACAGATACGCAGTATTTT.

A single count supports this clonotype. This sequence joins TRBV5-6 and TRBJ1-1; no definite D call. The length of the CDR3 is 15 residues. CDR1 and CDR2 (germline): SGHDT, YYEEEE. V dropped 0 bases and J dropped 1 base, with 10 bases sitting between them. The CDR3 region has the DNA TGTGCCAGCAGCTTGGCCAAATGGAGGAACACTGAAGCTTTCTTT. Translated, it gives CASSLAKWRNTEAFF. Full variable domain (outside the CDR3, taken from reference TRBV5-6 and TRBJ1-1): DAGVTQSPTHLIKTRGQQVTLRCSPKSGHDTVSWYQQALGQGPQFIFQYYEEEERQRGNFPDRFSGHQFPNYSSELNVNALLLGDSALYLCASSLAKWRNTEAFFGQGTRLTVV.